This T cell receptor beta chain originates from a study of graft-versus-host responses after intestinal transplantation. Study summary: Recipients uniformly received anti-thymocyte globulin induction, followed by tacrolimus and steroids for about 3 years. Study-wide results and caveats: Among recipient marrow samples, GvH clones were found; some appeared first in ileum or blood. Peak GvH clone levels in circulation were associated with early post-transplant HvG declines. Within the allografts of patients who had graft-donor T cell macrochimerism, graft-versus-host to host-versus-graft clonal ratios were high.

Germline values: CDR1 SGHDT, CDR2 YYEEEE. J gave up 4 bases and V 4 bases, and 9 bases lay outside the gene matches. The CDR3 loop spans 15 amino acids. Assay: immunoSEQ multiplex PCR; the TCRdb copy retains only in-frame clones and omits some. Here the sample spans 88,000 or so clones, 90% being singletons. As for this clone: Its antigen is unidentified.

J is TRBJ1-1 and V is TRBV5-6; 8 bases are shared with TRBD1. Material: unstimulated CD4+ T cells sorted from spleen or lymph node cells, obtained before intestinal transplant. The receptor's source is a human donor who received an intestinal transplant. The CDR3 DNA sequence: TGTGCCAGCAGCGTCGTGGCAGGGGGCCCCACTGAAGCTTTCTTT. It is translated as CASSVVAGGPTEAFF.